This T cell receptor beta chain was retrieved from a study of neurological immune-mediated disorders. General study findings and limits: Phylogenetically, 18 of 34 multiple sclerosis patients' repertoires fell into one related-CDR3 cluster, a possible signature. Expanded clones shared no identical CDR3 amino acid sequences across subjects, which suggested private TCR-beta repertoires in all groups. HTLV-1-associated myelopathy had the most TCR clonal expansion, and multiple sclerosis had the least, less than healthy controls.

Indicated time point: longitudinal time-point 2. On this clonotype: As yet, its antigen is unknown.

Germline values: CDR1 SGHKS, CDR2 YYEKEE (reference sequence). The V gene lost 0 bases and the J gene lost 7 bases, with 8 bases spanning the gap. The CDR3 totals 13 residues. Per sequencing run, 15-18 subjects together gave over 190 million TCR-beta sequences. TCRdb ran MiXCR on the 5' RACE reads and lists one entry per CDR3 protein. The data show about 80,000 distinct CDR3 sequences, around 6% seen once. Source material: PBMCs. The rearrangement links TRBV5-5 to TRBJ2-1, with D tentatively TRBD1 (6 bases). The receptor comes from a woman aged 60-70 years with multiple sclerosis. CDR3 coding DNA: TGTGCCAGCAGCTTGGACAGGGCAAATGAGCAGTTCTTC. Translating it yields CASSLDRANEQFF.